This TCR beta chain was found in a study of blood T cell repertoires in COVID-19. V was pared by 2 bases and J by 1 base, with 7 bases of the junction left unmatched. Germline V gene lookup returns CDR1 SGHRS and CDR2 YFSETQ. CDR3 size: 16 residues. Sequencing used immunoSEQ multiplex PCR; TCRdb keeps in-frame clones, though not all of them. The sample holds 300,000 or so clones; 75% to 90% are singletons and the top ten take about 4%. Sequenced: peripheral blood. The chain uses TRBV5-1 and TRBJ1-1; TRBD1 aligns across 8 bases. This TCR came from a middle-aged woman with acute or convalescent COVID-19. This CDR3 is CASSFLTGTGNTEAFF. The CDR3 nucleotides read TGCGCCAGCAGCTTCTTAACCGGGACAGGGAACACTGAAGCTTTCTTT.